This is a list of T cell receptor beta chains from one sample in a study of blood T cells in healthy people across ages. MiXCR, run by TCRdb on the 5' RACE reads, gives a single entry per CDR3 protein. The table shows about 1.4 million distinct CDR3 sequences, with roughly 59% occurring only once. Specimen: blood. The receptors derive from a man younger than 30 in good health. Each CDR3 is given with its conserved first and last residue. The D gene is left open where the match is weak. Size tells how often a clone was seen (once, few, many) or the class of an expanded clone, and some rows leave it out.

V	J	size	D	length	CDR3	DNA
TRBV20-1	TRBJ1-6	-	TRBD1	14	CSASPGQAYSPLHF	TGCAGTGCTAGCCCCGGACAGGCCTATTCACCCCTCCACTTT
TRBV3-1	TRBJ1-1	-	-	13	CASSQVTGTEAFF	TGTGCCAGCAGCCAAGTAACCGGGACTGAAGCTTTCTTT
TRBV29-1	TRBJ2-3	-	-	13	CSVAPRQLDTQYF	TGCAGCGTTGCCCCGAGACAGTTAGATACGCAGTATTTT
TRBV6-1	TRBJ2-3	-	-	17	CASRPIRIAASTDTQYF	TGTGCCAGCAGGCCTATACGGATAGCGGCGAGCACAGATACGCAGTATTTT
TRBV18	TRBJ2-1	few	-	16	CASSSDSPSLYNEQFF	TGTGCCAGCTCATCGGACAGTCCTAGCCTCTACAATGAGCAGTTCTTC
TRBV20-1	TRBJ1-1	-	-	11	CSASWGAEAFF	TGCAGTGCTAGTTGGGGAGCTGAAGCTTTCTTT
TRBV6-2/TRBV6-3	TRBJ2-5	few	-	15	CASSLLGDYYNEQYF	TGTGCCAGCAGCTTACTAGGAGACTACTACAATGAGCAGTACTTC
TRBV6-5	TRBJ2-7	-	-	15	CASMVGTPPAGEQYF	TGTGCCAGCATGGTTGGGACGCCCCCCGCGGGCGAGCAGTACTTC
TRBV7-9	TRBJ2-1	-	TRBD2	15	CASSASSGRVDEQFF	TGTGCCAGCAGCGCCTCTAGCGGGAGGGTGGATGAGCAGTTCTTC
TRBV28	TRBJ2-7	-	TRBD1	16	CASTLSSGQAYYEQYF	TGTGCCAGCACCCTATCGAGTGGACAGGCTTACTACGAGCAGTACTTC
TRBV5-8	TRBJ1-2	-	-	12	CASSLSDPGYTF	TGTGCCAGCAGCTTGTCCGACCCGGGCTACACCTTC
TRBV15	TRBJ2-3	-	-	14	CATSREDYADTQYF	TGTGCCACCAGCAGAGAGGACTACGCCGATACGCAGTATTTT
TRBV5-1	TRBJ2-6	-	-	15	CASSWRGSGANVLTF	TGTGCCAGCAGTTGGAGGGGCTCTGGGGCCAACGTCCTGACTTTC
TRBV2	TRBJ2-2	few	-	13	CASRQENTGELFF	TGTGCCAGCCGCCAGGAGAACACCGGGGAGCTGTTTTTT
TRBV27	TRBJ2-7	-	TRBD2	14	CASRPLAGAAEQYF	TGTGCCAGCAGACCACTAGCGGGAGCAGCCGAGCAGTACTTC
TRBV21-1	TRBJ1-4	-	-	18	CASSPQEDTLRANEKLFF	TGTGCCAGCAGCCCCCAAGAGGACACCCTTCGAGCTAATGAAAAACTGTTTTTT
TRBV15	TRBJ2-7	-	-	15	CATSRAREIVYEQYF	TGTGCCACCAGCAGAGCGAGGGAGATAGTGTACGAGCAGTACTTC
TRBV7-6	TRBJ2-5	few	TRBD1	16	CASSLVGTATSETQYF	TGTGCCAGCAGCTTAGTTGGGACAGCCACCTCAGAGACCCAGTACTTC
TRBV13	TRBJ2-5	few	TRBD2	16	CASSSRTSGNQETQYF	TGTGCCAGCAGCTCCCGGACTAGCGGGAATCAAGAGACCCAGTACTTC
TRBV7-7	TRBJ2-5	-	TRBD2	16	CTSSPGTSGSWETQYF	TGTACCAGCAGCCCTGGGACTAGCGGGAGCTGGGAGACCCAGTACTTC
TRBV20-1	TRBJ1-6	-	TRBD1	13	CSAQGALGSPLHF	TGCAGTGCTCAGGGGGCTCTAGGATCACCCCTCCACTTT
TRBV7-9	TRBJ2-7	-	TRBD2	19	CASSVGLAGGGSSYNEQYF	TGTGCCAGCAGCGTGGGGCTAGCGGGGGGCGGTAGCTCCTACAATGAGCAGTACTTC
TRBV5-8	TRBJ1-2	-	-	17	CASILRVGPRRSYGYTF	TGTGCCAGCATCCTGCGGGTAGGGCCCCGGCGGTCCTATGGCTACACCTTC
TRBV27	TRBJ2-3	-	-	16	CASSPASRSSTDTQYF	TGTGCCAGCAGTCCCGCTAGCAGGTCTAGCACAGATACGCAGTATTTT
TRBV11-2	TRBJ2-6	-	TRBD1	17	CASRRWGQSSGANVLTF	TGTGCCAGCAGACGTTGGGGACAGTCCTCTGGGGCCAACGTCCTGACTTTC
TRBV23-1	TRBJ1-5	few	-	13	CASSQKHNQPQHF	TGCGCCAGCAGTCAAAAACACAATCAGCCCCAGCATTTT
TRBV20-1	TRBJ2-5	-	-	17	CSARDPGRGPGLETQYF	TGCAGTGCTAGAGATCCGGGACGGGGACCAGGGTTAGAGACCCAGTACTTC
TRBV7-9	TRBJ2-5	few	TRBD2	15	CASSWIAGGQETQYF	TGTGCCAGCAGCTGGATAGCGGGGGGGCAAGAGACCCAGTACTTC
TRBV29-1	TRBJ2-1	few	-	16	CSVDLTEAGPRNEQFF	TGCAGCGTTGATTTGACGGAGGCGGGGCCGCGTAATGAGCAGTTCTTC
TRBV5-1	TRBJ2-1	-	TRBD2	16	CASSSGTSALYNEQFF	TGCGCCAGCAGCTCGGGGACTAGCGCTCTCTACAATGAGCAGTTCTTC
TRBV6-5	TRBJ2-1	-	-	16	CASSYSERLNGDEQFF	TGTGCCAGCAGTTACTCTGAGCGATTGAATGGCGATGAGCAGTTCTTC
TRBV29-1	TRBJ2-1	few	TRBD1	16	CSVEDRLTGDPHEQFF	TGCAGCGTTGAAGATCGGTTAACAGGGGACCCCCATGAGCAGTTCTTC
TRBV29-1	TRBJ1-1	-	-	12	CSVGDGGLEAFF	TGCAGCGTTGGGGACGGAGGTCTTGAAGCTTTCTTT
TRBV3-1	TRBJ2-5	few	TRBD2	16	CASSGLAGSVYNEQYF	TGTGCCAGCAGCGGGCTAGCGGGTTCCGTCTACAATGAGCAGTACTTC
TRBV4-1	TRBJ1-6	-	-	15	CASSQDGYGGPPLHF	TGCGCCAGCAGCCAAGATGGCTACGGGGGCCCACCCCTCCACTTT
TRBV5-1	TRBJ2-7	-	TRBD1	14	CASGTTGPLYEQYF	TGCGCCAGCGGAACGACAGGGCCCCTCTACGAGCAGTACTTC
TRBV14	TRBJ2-3	-	-	14	CASSPWTSRDTQYF	TGTGCCAGCAGCCCATGGACCAGCCGGGATACGCAGTATTTT
TRBV2	TRBJ2-7	few	-	13	CASRGVRDHEQYF	TGTGCCAGCAGGGGGGTCAGGGACCACGAGCAGTACTTC
TRBV10-3	TRBJ2-7	few	TRBD2	14	CAIGLLAGDYEQYF	TGTGCCATCGGCTTACTAGCGGGAGACTACGAGCAGTACTTC
TRBV3-1	TRBJ1-1	few	-	11	CASTGSTEAFF	TGTGCCAGCACAGGCAGCACTGAAGCTTTCTTT
TRBV2	TRBJ2-3	-	TRBD2	15	CASRGLAGVADTQYF	TGTGCCAGCAGGGGACTAGCGGGGGTGGCAGATACGCAGTATTTT
TRBV3-1	TRBJ2-6	-	-	18	CASSQEMGLISGANVLTF	TGTGCCAGCAGCCAAGAGATGGGGTTGATCTCTGGGGCCAACGTCCTGACTTTC
TRBV4-3	TRBJ2-5	-	TRBD1	19	CASSQEWAGGGPSQETQYF	TGCGCCAGCAGCCAAGAATGGGCAGGGGGCGGCCCTTCTCAAGAGACCCAGTACTTC
TRBV2	TRBJ2-7	once	-	13	CASRPGETYEQYF	TGTGCCAGCAGGCCGGGAGAGACCTACGAGCAGTACTTC
TRBV6-5	TRBJ2-3	-	TRBD1	16	CASSTTGTGVTDTQYF	TGTGCCAGCAGTACCACCGGGACAGGGGTAACAGATACGCAGTATTTT
TRBV20-1	TRBJ2-5	-	-	15	CSAREAVFTGVEQYF	TGCAGTGCTAGAGAGGCGGTTTTTACAGGCGTGGAGCAGTACTTC
TRBV27	TRBJ2-5	-	-	11	CASGGAETQYF	TGTGCCAGCGGGGGCGCGGAGACCCAGTACTTC
TRBV7-9	TRBJ2-3	-	-	16	CASSLGSGPFADTQYF	TGTGCCAGCAGTCTGGGAAGCGGCCCCTTTGCAGATACGCAGTATTTT
TRBV19	TRBJ1-5	-	-	13	CASTLGGVQPQHF	TGTGCCAGTACCTTAGGGGGGGTCCAGCCCCAGCATTTT
TRBV27	TRBJ1-4	-	-	13	CASGGWAGEKLFF	TGTGCCAGCGGGGGGTGGGCGGGTGAAAAACTGTTTTTT
TRBV7-9	TRBJ1-6	-	-	14	CAGSLGDPDSPLHF	TGTGCCGGCAGCCTGGGGGACCCTGATTCACCCCTCCACTTT
TRBV11-2	TRBJ2-7	-	TRBD2	14	CASWTSGPSYEQYF	TGTGCCAGCTGGACTAGCGGGCCTTCCTACGAGCAGTACTTC
TRBV29-1	TRBJ2-1	-	-	17	CSVGGAFQSTSYNEQFF	TGCAGCGTTGGAGGGGCCTTCCAATCCACCTCCTACAATGAGCAGTTCTTC